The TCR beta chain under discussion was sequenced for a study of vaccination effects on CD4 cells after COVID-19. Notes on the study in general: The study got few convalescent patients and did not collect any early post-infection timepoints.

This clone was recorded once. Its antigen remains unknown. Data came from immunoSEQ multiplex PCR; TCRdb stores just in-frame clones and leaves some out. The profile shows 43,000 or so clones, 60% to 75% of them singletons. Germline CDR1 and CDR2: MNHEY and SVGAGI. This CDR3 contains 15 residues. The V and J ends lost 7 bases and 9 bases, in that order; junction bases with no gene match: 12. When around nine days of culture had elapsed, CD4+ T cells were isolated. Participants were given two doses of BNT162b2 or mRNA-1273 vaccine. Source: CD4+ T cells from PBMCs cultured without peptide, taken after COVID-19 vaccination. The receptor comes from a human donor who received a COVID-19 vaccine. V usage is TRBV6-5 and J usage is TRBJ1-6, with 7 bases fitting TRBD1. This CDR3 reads CASTLTGNSASPLHF. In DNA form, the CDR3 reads TGTGCCAGCACATTGACAGGGAATAGCGCTTCACCCCTCCACTTT.